This T cell receptor beta chain was sequenced during a study of T cells after yellow fever vaccination. Overall study: Preparation of the low-cell-number fractions used SMART-Seq v4 Ultra Low Input.

TCRdb re-called the 5' RACE reads through MiXCR, storing one row per CDR3 protein. In the table there are 140,000 to 150,000 distinct CDR3 sequences, under 7% of which are singletons. The CDR3 covers 14 residues. The V and J ends lost 1 base and 5 bases respectively, with 11 bases between them. CDR1 and CDR2 (germline): SGHTA, FQGNSA. Of note for this clonotype: A much larger clonotype is one base distant, so this may be a read error.

The source of this sequence is a man between 25 and 39 years old who received the YFV17D yellow fever vaccine. J is TRBJ2-5 and V is TRBV7-2; D unclear. Sequencing was performed on CD4+ T cells sorted from PBMCs, taken 10 days after the yellow fever booster vaccination. CDR3 nucleotide sequence: TGTGCCAGCAGCTTAGGGCCTTCCTGTGAGACCCAGTACTTC. Protein: CASSLGPSCETQYF.